Described below is a single T cell receptor beta chain sequence and its context. This record belongs to a study of blood T cell repertoires in COVID-19. As for the study in general: Acute and convalescent COVID-19 specimens originated in the United States, Italy and Spain. Nucleic acid was either cDNA or gDNA, and it came from T cells, B-cell-depleted T cells, or PBMCs.

Germline loops: CDR1 SGHTS, CDR2 YDEGEE. J was trimmed by 6 bases and V by 3 bases; bases with no gene match: 7. There are 15 residues in the CDR3. Per the original data handling: Amplification of reference gene primers was used by the study to estimate nucleated cell counts. Measured with immunoSEQ multiplex PCR; TCRdb has only the in-frame clones, and not every one. The V and J calls and clone size are taken from that table; D and trimming were inferred from the DNA. The sample has about 440,000 clones, approximately 90% seen once. J is TRBJ1-1 and V is TRBV5-8, with 11 bases that match TRBD1. This TCR came from a woman aged 25 to 45 with acute or convalescent COVID-19. Sequences were obtained from peripheral blood. CDR3 loop: CASSWGRTGGSEAFF. For the CDR3, the DNA is TGTGCCAGCAGCTGGGGGAGGACAGGGGGCTCTGAAGCTTTCTTT.